A selection of T cell receptor beta chains follows, all from one sample in a study of CD8 T cells in ankylosing spondylitis. TCRdb redid the calling of the 5' RACE reads with MiXCR, one entry per CDR3 protein. The top ten hold under 4.5% of the sample, which has about 460,000 distinct CDR3 sequences, roughly 5.2% seen once. The material sequenced was blood, either unsorted or a sorted T cell fraction (not recorded which). Receptor source: a male donor with ankylosing spondylitis. Each CDR3 is given with its conserved first and last residue. D genes are given only for firm matches. Clone size is shown for a subset of rows, as once, few, many or a class of expanded clone.

v_call,j_call,d_call,clone_size,cdr3_length,cdr3_aa,cdr3_nt
TRBV20-1,TRBJ2-1,TRBD2,many,16,CSATLAGLRSYNEQFF,TGCAGTGCTACACTAGCGGGGCTAAGGTCCTACAATGAGCAGTTCTTC
TRBV20-1,TRBJ1-6,TRBD1,many,15,CSARDHQGVISPLHF,TGCAGTGCTAGAGATCACCAGGGGGTTATTTCACCCCTCCACTTT
TRBV5-1,TRBJ2-3,NA,few,14,CASSLDPEGDTQYF,TGCGCCAGCAGCTTGGACCCCGAAGGGGATACGCAGTATTTT
TRBV15,TRBJ1-2,NA,many,16,CATSGGRAVESYGYTF,TGTGCCACCAGCGGGGGAAGGGCGGTTGAAAGCTATGGCTACACCTTC
TRBV20-1,TRBJ2-1,TRBD1,few,15,CSARGGTGVFGEQFF,TGCAGTGCTAGGGGCGGGACAGGGGTCTTTGGTGAGCAGTTCTTC
TRBV4-3,TRBJ2-1,TRBD2,NA,15,CASSHTSGANNEQFF,TGCGCCAGCAGCCACACTAGCGGGGCCAACAATGAGCAGTTCTTC
TRBV5-1,TRBJ2-1,NA,many,12,CASKDSYNEQFF,TGCGCCAGCAAAGACAGTTACAATGAGCAGTTCTTC
TRBV6-2/TRBV6-3,TRBJ1-5,NA,NA,12,CATQEPNQPQHF,TGTGCTACCCAGGAGCCCAATCAGCCCCAGCATTTT
TRBV10-3,TRBJ2-3,TRBD2,many,16,CAISEKASGRADTQYF,TGTGCCATCAGTGAAAAGGCTAGCGGGAGGGCAGATACGCAGTATTTT
TRBV29-1,TRBJ1-6,NA,many,12,CSAGDINSPLHF,TGCAGCGCAGGGGACATCAATTCACCCCTCCACTTT
TRBV20-1,TRBJ2-7,NA,NA,13,CSARDTGSYEQYF,TGCAGTGCTAGAGATACAGGGTCCTACGAGCAGTACTTC
TRBV6-2/TRBV6-3,TRBJ2-7,NA,many,14,CASSYRDGTYEQYF,TGTGCCAGCAGTTACCGGGACGGAACCTACGAGCAGTACTTC
TRBV6-5,TRBJ1-2,NA,NA,15,CASSSGYYTNYGYTF,TGTGCCAGCAGTTCAGGGTATTACACTAACTATGGCTACACCTTC
TRBV7-7,TRBJ2-7,NA,many,13,CASSPLSGGTQYF,TGTGCTAGCAGCCCGCTCAGCGGAGGCACGCAGTACTTC
TRBV28,TRBJ2-1,TRBD1,many,16,CASRPPGTGTYNEQFF,TGTGCCAGCAGGCCCCCCGGGACAGGGACCTACAATGAGCAGTTCTTC
TRBV6-5,TRBJ2-3,TRBD1,many,16,CASSYPSRDRGQTQYF,TGTGCCAGCAGTTACCCTTCCCGGGACAGGGGGCAGACGCAGTATTTT
TRBV7-2,TRBJ1-2,TRBD1,many,14,CASSLGTGGSGYTF,TGTGCCAGCAGCTTAGGTACAGGGGGCAGTGGCTACACCTTC
TRBV5-1,TRBJ1-2,TRBD1,many,15,CASSFDRGRPDGYTF,TGCGCCAGCAGCTTCGACAGGGGGCGACCTGATGGCTACACCTTC
TRBV6-1,TRBJ2-7,TRBD1,NA,14,CASSGTGAPYEQYF,TGTGCCAGCAGTGGGACAGGGGCCCCCTACGAGCAGTACTTC
TRBV7-2,TRBJ2-1,TRBD2,NA,17,CASSLTSGSPLWNEQFF,TGTGCCAGCAGCTTGACTAGCGGGAGCCCCTTATGGAATGAGCAGTTCTTC
TRBV7-9,TRBJ2-1,NA,NA,12,CASRHLIGEQFF,TGTGCCAGCAGACACCTAATCGGTGAGCAGTTCTTC
TRBV5-5,TRBJ1-5,NA,NA,18,CASSLDPLSGGSYQPQHF,TGTGCCAGCAGCTTGGATCCCCTCTCCGGGGGCTCATATCAGCCCCAGCATTTT
TRBV30,TRBJ1-4,TRBD1,few,14,CAWISGTGNTKLFF,TGTGCCTGGATAAGCGGGACAGGGAATACAAAACTGTTTTTT
TRBV29-1,TRBJ2-3,NA,many,15,CSVRGGDTSTDTQYF,TGCAGCGTAAGGGGCGGAGACACTAGCACAGATACGCAGTATTTT
TRBV6-2/TRBV6-3,TRBJ1-5,NA,many,17,CASSKAFGGGANQPQHF,TGTGCCAGCAGTAAGGCCTTCGGAGGGGGAGCCAATCAGCCCCAGCATTTT
TRBV10-3,TRBJ2-2,NA,NA,15,CAISGPGQNTGELFF,TGTGCCATCAGTGGACCTGGACAGAACACCGGGGAGCTGTTTTTT
TRBV7-2,TRBJ2-3,NA,many,14,CASSLVGPTDTQYF,TGTGCCAGCAGCTTAGTCGGCCCCACAGATACGCAGTATTTT
TRBV18,TRBJ1-2,NA,few,12,CASSDKYNGYTF,TGTGCCAGCTCCGATAAGTATAATGGCTACACCTTC
TRBV18,TRBJ1-5,NA,many,16,CASSPGPLGTWQPQHF,TGTGCCAGCTCACCAGGACCTTTGGGGACTTGGCAGCCCCAGCATTTT
TRBV28,TRBJ1-2,NA,many,17,CASTTAGGGGSGSGYTF,TGTGCCAGCACCACGGCAGGAGGAGGGGGATCTGGCTCTGGCTACACCTTC
TRBV11-2,TRBJ2-5,NA,many,15,CASSQFRGVSETQYF,TGTGCCAGCAGCCAATTCAGGGGTGTTTCGGAGACCCAGTACTTC
TRBV5-1,TRBJ1-1,NA,many,15,CASSPVLPGGTEAFF,TGCGCCAGCAGCCCGGTCCTCCCGGGCGGCACTGAAGCTTTCTTT
TRBV20-1,TRBJ2-1,TRBD2,NA,10,CSATRLAQFF,TGCAGTGCTACCCGACTAGCCCAGTTCTTC
TRBV10-3,TRBJ2-5,TRBD1,many,15,CAISIGQGDVETQYF,TGTGCCATCAGCATCGGACAGGGGGATGTGGAGACCCAGTACTTC
TRBV9,TRBJ1-2,NA,many,16,CASSVDGWVNPYGYTF,TGTGCCAGCAGCGTAGACGGCTGGGTAAATCCTTATGGCTACACCTTC
TRBV5-1,TRBJ2-3,TRBD1,NA,14,CASSLADRTDTQYF,TGCGCCAGCAGCTTGGCGGACAGGACAGATACGCAGTATTTT
TRBV4-2,TRBJ1-1,NA,NA,14,CASSQDRVLTEAFF,TGTGCCAGCAGCCAAGATCGGGTACTTACTGAAGCTTTCTTT
TRBV6-1,TRBJ2-1,NA,many,14,CASSRLGAYNEQFF,TGTGCCAGCAGTCGTCTTGGGGCCTACAATGAGCAGTTCTTC